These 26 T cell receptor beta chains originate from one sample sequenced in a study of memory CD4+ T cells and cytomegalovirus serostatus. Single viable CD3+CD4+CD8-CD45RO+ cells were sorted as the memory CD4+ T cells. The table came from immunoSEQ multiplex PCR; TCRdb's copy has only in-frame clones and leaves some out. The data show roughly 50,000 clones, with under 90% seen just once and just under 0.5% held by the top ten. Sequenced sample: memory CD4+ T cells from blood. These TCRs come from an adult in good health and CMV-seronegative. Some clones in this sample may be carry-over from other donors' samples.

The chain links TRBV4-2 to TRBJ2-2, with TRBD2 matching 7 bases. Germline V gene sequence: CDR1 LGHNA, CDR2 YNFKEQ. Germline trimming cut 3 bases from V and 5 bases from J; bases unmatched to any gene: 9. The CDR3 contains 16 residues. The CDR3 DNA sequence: TGTGCCAGCAGCCAGGCGGGAGAGAGTAAGACCGGGGAGCTGTTTTTT. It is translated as CASSQAGESKTGELFF.

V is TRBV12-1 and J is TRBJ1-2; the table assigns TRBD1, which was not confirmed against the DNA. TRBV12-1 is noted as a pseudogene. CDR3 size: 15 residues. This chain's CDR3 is CASSLDRVFFYGYTF. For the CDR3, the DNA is TGTGCCAGCAGCTTGGACAGGGTATTCTTCTATGGCTACACCTTC.

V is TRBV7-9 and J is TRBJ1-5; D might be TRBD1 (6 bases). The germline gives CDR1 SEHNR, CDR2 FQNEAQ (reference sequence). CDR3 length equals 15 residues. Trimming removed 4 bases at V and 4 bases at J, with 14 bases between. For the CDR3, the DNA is TGTGCCAGCAGCTCCTGGACGGGGGCTAATCAGCCCCAGCATTTT. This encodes CASSSWTGANQPQHF.

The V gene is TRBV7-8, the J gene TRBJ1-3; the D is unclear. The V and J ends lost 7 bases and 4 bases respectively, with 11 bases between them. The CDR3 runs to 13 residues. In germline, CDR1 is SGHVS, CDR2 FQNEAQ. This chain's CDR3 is CASILDWGNTIYF. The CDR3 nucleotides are TGTGCCAGCATTCTCGACTGGGGAAACACCATATATTTT.

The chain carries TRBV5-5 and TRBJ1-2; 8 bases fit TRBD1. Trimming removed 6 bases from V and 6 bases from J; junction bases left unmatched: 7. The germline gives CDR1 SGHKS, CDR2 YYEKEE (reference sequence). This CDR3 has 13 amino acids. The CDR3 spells CASNRQGRDGYTF. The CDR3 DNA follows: TGTGCCAGCAACCGACAGGGGAGAGATGGCTACACCTTC.

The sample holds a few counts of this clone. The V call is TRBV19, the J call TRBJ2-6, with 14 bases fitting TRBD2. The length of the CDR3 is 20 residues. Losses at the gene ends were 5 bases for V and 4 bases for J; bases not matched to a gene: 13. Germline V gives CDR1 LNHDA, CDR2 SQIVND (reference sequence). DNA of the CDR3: TGTGCCAGTAGTGTGGAGCCGGGACTAGCGGGAGTAAGGGGGGCCAACGTCCTGACTTTC. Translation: CASSVEPGLAGVRGANVLTF.

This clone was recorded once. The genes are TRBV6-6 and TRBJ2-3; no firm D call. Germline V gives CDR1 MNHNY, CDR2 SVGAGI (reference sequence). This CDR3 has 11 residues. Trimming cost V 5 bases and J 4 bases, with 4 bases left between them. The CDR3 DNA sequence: TGTGCCAGCAGTAACCCAGATACGCAGTATTTT. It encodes CASSNPDTQYF.

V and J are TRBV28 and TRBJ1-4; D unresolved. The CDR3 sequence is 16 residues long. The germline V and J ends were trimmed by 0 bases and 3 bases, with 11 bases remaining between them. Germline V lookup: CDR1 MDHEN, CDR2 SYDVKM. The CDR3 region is CASSLWATTSNEKLFF. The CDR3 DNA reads TGTGCCAGCAGTTTATGGGCAACCACGTCTAATGAAAAACTGTTTTTT.

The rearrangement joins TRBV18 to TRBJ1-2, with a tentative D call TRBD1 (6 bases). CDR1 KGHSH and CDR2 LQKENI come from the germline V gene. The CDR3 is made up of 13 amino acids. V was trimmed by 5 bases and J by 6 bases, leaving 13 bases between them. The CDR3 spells CASSTQGGNGYTF. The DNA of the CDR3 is TGTGCCAGCTCAACACAAGGGGGAAATGGCTACACCTTC.

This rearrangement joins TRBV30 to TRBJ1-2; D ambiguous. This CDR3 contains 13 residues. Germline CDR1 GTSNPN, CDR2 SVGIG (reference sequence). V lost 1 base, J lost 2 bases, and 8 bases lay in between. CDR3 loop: CAWSGNGNYGYTF. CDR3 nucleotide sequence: TGTGCCTGGAGTGGGAACGGGAACTATGGCTACACCTTC.

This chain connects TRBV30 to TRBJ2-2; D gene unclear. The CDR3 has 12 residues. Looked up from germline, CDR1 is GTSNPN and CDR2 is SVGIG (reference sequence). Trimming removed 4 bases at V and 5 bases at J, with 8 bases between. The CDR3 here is CAWTIGTGELFF. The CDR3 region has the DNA TGTGCCTGGACAATAGGGACCGGGGAGCTGTTTTTT.

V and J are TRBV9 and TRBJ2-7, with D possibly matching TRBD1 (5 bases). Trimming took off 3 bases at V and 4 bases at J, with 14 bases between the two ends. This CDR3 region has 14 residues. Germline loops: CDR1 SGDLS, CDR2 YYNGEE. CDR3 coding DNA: TGTGCCAGCAGCGCCAATCCTCAGGGATACGAGCAGTACTTC. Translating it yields CASSANPQGYEQYF.

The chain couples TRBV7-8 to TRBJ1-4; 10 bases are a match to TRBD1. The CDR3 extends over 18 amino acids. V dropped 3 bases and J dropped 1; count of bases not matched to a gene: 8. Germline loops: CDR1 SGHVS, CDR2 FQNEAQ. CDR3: CASSFTGTGVGTNEKLFF. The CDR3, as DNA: TGTGCCAGCAGCTTCACCGGGACAGGGGTGGGAACTAATGAAAAACTGTTTTTT.

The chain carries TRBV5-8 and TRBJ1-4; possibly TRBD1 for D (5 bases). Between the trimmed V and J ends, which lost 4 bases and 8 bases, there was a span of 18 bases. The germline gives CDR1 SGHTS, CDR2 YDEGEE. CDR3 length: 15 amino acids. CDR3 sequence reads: CASSGGVMVGEKLFF. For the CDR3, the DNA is TGTGCCAGCAGCGGGGGGGTGATGGTCGGGGAAAAACTGTTTTTT.

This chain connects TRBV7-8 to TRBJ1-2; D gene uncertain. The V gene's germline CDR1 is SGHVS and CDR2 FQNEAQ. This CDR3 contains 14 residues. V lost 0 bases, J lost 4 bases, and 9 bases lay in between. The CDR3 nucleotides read TGTGCCAGCAGCTTAGCACAGTCGTCCTATGGCTACACCTTC. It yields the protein CASSLAQSSYGYTF.

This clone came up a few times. CDR3 nucleotides: TGTGCCAGCAGCCCTTCCTCAGGGGCGCGTACTGAAGCTTTCTTT. The encoded protein is CASSPSSGARTEAFF. This rearrangement joins TRBV7-6 to TRBJ1-1; D might be TRBD1 (6 bases). V lost 5 bases and J lost 5, with 18 bases in between. Looked up from germline, CDR1 is SGHVS and CDR2 is FNYEAQ. The CDR3 runs 15 residues.

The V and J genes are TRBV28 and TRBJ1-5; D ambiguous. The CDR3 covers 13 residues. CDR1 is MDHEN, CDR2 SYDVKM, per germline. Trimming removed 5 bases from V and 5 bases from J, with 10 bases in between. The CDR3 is CASSQGNDQPQHF. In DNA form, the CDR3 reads TGTGCCAGCAGTCAAGGGAACGATCAGCCCCAGCATTTT.

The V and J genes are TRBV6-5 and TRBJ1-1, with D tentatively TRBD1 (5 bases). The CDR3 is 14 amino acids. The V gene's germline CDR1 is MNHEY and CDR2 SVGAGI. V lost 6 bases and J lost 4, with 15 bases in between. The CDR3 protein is CASRSPQGGTEAFF. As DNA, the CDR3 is TGTGCCAGCAGGTCACCTCAGGGTGGCACTGAAGCTTTCTTT.

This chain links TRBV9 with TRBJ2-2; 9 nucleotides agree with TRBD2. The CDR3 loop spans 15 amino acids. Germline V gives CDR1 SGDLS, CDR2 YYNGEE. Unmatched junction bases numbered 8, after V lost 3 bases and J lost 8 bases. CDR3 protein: CASSERVAGVGELFF. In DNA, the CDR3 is TGTGCCAGCAGCGAAAGGGTAGCGGGAGTGGGGGAGCTGTTTTTT.

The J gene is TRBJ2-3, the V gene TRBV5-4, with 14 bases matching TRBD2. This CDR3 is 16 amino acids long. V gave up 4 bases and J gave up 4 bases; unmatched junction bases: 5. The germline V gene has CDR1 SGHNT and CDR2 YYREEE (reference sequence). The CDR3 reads CASSLGLAGGSDTQYF. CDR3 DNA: TGTGCCAGCAGCCTTGGACTAGCGGGAGGCTCAGATACGCAGTATTTT. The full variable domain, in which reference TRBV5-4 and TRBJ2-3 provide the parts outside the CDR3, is ETGVTQSPTHLIKTRGQQVTLRCSSQSGHNTVSWYQQALGQGPQFIFQYYREEENGRGNFPPRFSGLQFPNYSSELNVNALELDDSALYLCASSLGLAGGSDTQYFGPGTRLTVL.

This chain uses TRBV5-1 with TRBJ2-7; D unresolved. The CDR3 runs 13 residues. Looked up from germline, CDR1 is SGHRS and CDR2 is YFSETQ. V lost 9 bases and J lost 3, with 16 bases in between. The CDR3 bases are TGCGCCACCAGAGAGGCAGAGTTCTACGAGCAGTACTTC. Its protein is CATREAEFYEQYF.

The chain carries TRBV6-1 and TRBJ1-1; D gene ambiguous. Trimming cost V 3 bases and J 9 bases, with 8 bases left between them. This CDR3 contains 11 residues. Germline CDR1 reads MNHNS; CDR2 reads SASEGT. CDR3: CASSEYSQAFF. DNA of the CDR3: TGTGCCAGCAGTGAGTACAGCCAAGCTTTCTTT.

The CDR3 DNA sequence: TGTGCCAGCAGCTCTCTTGAGGGACGGTCCTATGGCTACACCTTC. It yields the protein CASSSLEGRSYGYTF. This chain joins TRBV5-6 and TRBJ1-2; D perhaps matches TRBD1 (5 bases). This CDR3 region has 15 residues. Trimming removed 3 bases from V and 4 bases from J, with 16 bases in between. Germline V lookup: CDR1 SGHDT, CDR2 YYEEEE.

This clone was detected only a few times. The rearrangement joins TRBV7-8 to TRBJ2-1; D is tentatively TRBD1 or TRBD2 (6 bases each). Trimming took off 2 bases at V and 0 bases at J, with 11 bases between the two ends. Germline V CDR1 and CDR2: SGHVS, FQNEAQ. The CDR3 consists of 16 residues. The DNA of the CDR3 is TGTGCCAGCAGCTTACGATCGGGGGCCTCCTACAATGAGCAGTTCTTC. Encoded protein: CASSLRSGASYNEQFF.

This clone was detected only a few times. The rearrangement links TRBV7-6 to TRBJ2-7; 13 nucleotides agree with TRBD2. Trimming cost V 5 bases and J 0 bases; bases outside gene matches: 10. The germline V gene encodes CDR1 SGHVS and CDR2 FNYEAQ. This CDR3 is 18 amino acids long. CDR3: CASSLVTSGRAPSYEQYF. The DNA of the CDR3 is TGTGCCAGCAGCCTAGTTACTAGCGGGAGGGCCCCCTCCTACGAGCAGTACTTC.

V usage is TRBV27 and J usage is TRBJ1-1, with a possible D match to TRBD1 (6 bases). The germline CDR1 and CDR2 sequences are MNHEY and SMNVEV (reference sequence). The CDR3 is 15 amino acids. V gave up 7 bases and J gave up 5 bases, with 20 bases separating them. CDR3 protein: CASTHYGGALTEAFF. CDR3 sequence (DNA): TGTGCCAGCACCCATTACGGGGGGGCGCTGACTGAAGCTTTCTTT.